The 15 T cell receptor beta chains in this list originate from one sample, sequenced in a study of a mutant IDH1 vaccine in newly diagnosed glioma. For these receptors, no antigen is known. Some clones are missing from TCRdb's copy, which holds only in-frame ones; the method was immunoSEQ multiplex PCR. Among over 20,000 clones listed, 79% were seen once. As to time point: week 11, during vaccination. The vaccine gave 300 ug of a 20-mer mutant IDH1 peptide subcutaneously per dose. The material was PBMCs, obtained from a glioma patient whose treatment included an IDH1 peptide vaccine. These receptors were obtained from a man aged 35 to 55 with glioma.

The chain uses TRBV28 and TRBJ2-7, with D perhaps given as TRBD1 or TRBD2 (6 bases each). CDR3 length equals 15 residues. Germline V CDR1 and CDR2: MDHEN, SYDVKM. Trimming removed 6 bases from V and 0 bases from J, with 15 bases in between. Written as DNA, the CDR3 is TGTGCCAGCAGACTGGGGGGCACGAGCTCCTACGAGCAGTACTTC. It codes for CASRLGGTSSYEQYF.

V usage is TRBV27 and J usage is TRBJ2-1; 7 bases map to TRBD2. This CDR3 region has 14 residues. V shed 0 bases and J 5 bases; nucleotides not matched to a gene: 1. Germline CDR1 MNHEY, CDR2 SMNVEV (reference sequence). The CDR3 protein is CASSLSGTNNEQFF. The CDR3 DNA reads as TGTGCCAGCAGTTTATCGGGGACTAACAATGAGCAGTTCTTC.

The chain combines TRBV6-1 with TRBJ2-7, with D uncertain. The CDR3 is made up of 12 amino acids. The V gene lost 2 bases and the J gene lost 7 bases, with 9 bases spanning the gap. Germline CDR1 is MNHNS and CDR2 is SASEGT. The CDR3 DNA follows: TGTGCCAGCAGTGAATTGTACGGGGAGCAGTACTTC. As protein: CASSELYGEQYF.

V and J are TRBV5-1 and TRBJ2-7; a weak D match, TRBD2 (5 bases). The CDR3 has 15 amino acids. Trimming pared 3 bases from V and 5 bases from J, leaving 18 bases between. Per germline, CDR1 SGHRS and CDR2 YFSETQ. The CDR3 reads CASSSGGLAWDEQYF. The CDR3 nucleotides are TGCGCCAGCAGCTCTGGCGGCCTAGCATGGGACGAGCAGTACTTC.

The chain couples TRBV11-2 to TRBJ1-1; no definite D call. Germline V lookup: CDR1 SGHAT, CDR2 FQNNGV. The length of the CDR3 is 13 residues. Trimming pared 0 bases from V and 3 bases from J, leaving 5 bases between. The CDR3 here is CASSLEPDTEAFF. The CDR3 DNA reads as TGTGCCAGCAGCTTAGAACCGGACACTGAAGCTTTCTTT.

This clone was found a few times. The CDR3 loop reads CASSGMNTEAFF. The CDR3 coding sequence is TGTGCCAGCAGTGGGATGAACACTGAAGCTTTCTTT. V usage is TRBV6-1 and J usage is TRBJ1-1; D uncertain. V lost 4 bases and J 0 bases, leaving 3 bases between the germline ends. Germline CDR1 and CDR2: MNHNS and SASEGT. The CDR3 sequence is 12 residues long.

V gene TRBV2 combines with J gene TRBJ2-7, with D perhaps matching TRBD1 (8 bases). The length of the CDR3 is 14 residues. V was pared by 5 bases and J by 2 bases, with 13 bases between. Germline CDR1 and CDR2: SNHLY and FYNNEI. CDR3 protein: CASSLQGGPYEQYF. The DNA for the CDR3 is TGTGCCAGCAGTTTACAGGGGGGGCCCTACGAGCAGTACTTC. The complete variable domain, with remaining parts taken from reference TRBV2 and TRBJ2-7, reads EPEVTQTPSHQVTQMGQEVILRCVPISNHLYFYWYRQILGQKVEFLVSFYNNEISEKSEIFDDQFSVERPDGSNFTLKIRSTKLEDSAMYFCASSLQGGPYEQYFGPGTRLTVT.

V and J are TRBV27 and TRBJ2-7, with D tentatively TRBD1 (5 bases). Germline CDR1 and CDR2: MNHEY and SMNVEV (reference sequence). With 6 bases removed from V and 0 bases from J, the gap between germline ends came to 18 bases. This CDR3 has 16 residues. The CDR3 here is CASRVDSASSSYEQYF. The CDR3 coding sequence is TGTGCCAGCAGAGTAGACAGCGCATCGAGCTCCTACGAGCAGTACTTC.

This clone came up once. The chain carries TRBV14 and TRBJ2-3; D uncertain. This CDR3 spans 12 amino acids. CDR1 is SGHDN, CDR2 FVKESK, per germline. The ends were cut back, 4 bases at V and 4 bases at J, with 6 bases in the middle. The CDR3 loop reads CASSLSADTQYF. In DNA form, the CDR3 reads TGTGCCAGCAGCCTCTCCGCAGATACGCAGTATTTT.

This chain uses TRBV4-3 with TRBJ2-5, with D perhaps matching TRBD2 (6 bases). Germline V CDR1 and CDR2: LGHNA, YSLEER. Trimming stripped 3 bases from V and 5 bases from J, with 19 bases between. This CDR3 contains 16 residues. CDR3 in amino acids: CASSQQGTAGRETQYF. The CDR3 DNA is TGCGCCAGCAGCCAGCAGGGCACAGCGGGTCGGGAGACCCAGTACTTC.

In this sample, this clone turned up once. The CDR3 nucleotides read TGTGCCAGCAGCTTACGACTAGCAATCAATGAGCAGTTCTTC. Protein sequence: CASSLRLAINEQFF. The chain combines TRBV7-9 with TRBJ2-1; 7 bases align to TRBD2. V gave up 2 bases and J gave up 6 bases; unmatched junction bases: 4. The CDR3 totals 14 residues. Germline V gives CDR1 SEHNR, CDR2 FQNEAQ (reference sequence).

The chain carries TRBV5-8 and TRBJ2-3, with 7 bases aligning to TRBD2. The CDR3 runs to 13 residues. CDR1 SGHTS and CDR2 YDEGEE come from the germline V gene. After removal of 3 bases from V and 2 bases from J, the junction contained 0 bases not matched to a gene. CDR3 nucleotide sequence: TGTGCCAGCAGCTGGGACTACACAGATACGCAGTATTTT. Translated: CASSWDYTDTQYF.

The rearrangement joins TRBV5-6 to TRBJ1-1, with a weak D call TRBD1 (6 bases). Germline assignment: CDR1 SGHDT and CDR2 YYEEEE. This CDR3 region has 17 residues. Trimming removed 2 bases at V and 0 bases at J, with 17 bases between. CDR3 bases: TGTGCCAGCAGCTTAAGGTTGGGGGGACACGTGAACACTGAAGCTTTCTTT. It encodes CASSLRLGGHVNTEAFF. The whole variable domain, filled in from reference TRBV5-6 and TRBJ1-1, reads DAGVTQSPTHLIKTRGQQVTLRCSPKSGHDTVSWYQQALGQGPQFIFQYYEEEERQRGNFPDRFSGHQFPNYSSELNVNALLLGDSALYLCASSLRLGGHVNTEAFFGQGTRLTVV.

The chain combines TRBV5-1 with TRBJ2-7; 9 nucleotides align to TRBD1. Germline CDR1 is SGHRS and CDR2 is YFSETQ. Trimming cost V 4 bases and J 2 bases; bases outside gene matches: 7. This CDR3 contains 15 residues. CDR3 sequence (DNA): TGCGCCAGCAGCCCCACAGGGGGCCGAACCTACGAGCAGTACGTC. Translated: CASSPTGGRTYEQYV.

V and J are TRBV11-3 and TRBJ2-3; D is undetermined. CDR3 length: 12 amino acids. Germline loops: CDR1 SGHNT, CDR2 YENEEA. V dropped 5 bases and J dropped 6 bases, with 9 bases sitting between them. CDR3 bases: TGTGCCAGCAGCAAAGGGTCGGATACGCAGTATTTT. As protein: CASSKGSDTQYF.